This TCR beta chain was identified in a study of T cell repertoires in cytomegalovirus infection. Study details: HLA-B-restricted CMV epitopes that are well studied, plus recently identified HLA-C-restricted ones, were used by the study.

TCRdb itself ran the reads through MiXCR, one entry per CDR3 protein. The sample holds 900,000 to 950,000 distinct CDR3 sequences; around 31% are singletons and the top ten take 11% to 15%. The V end was cut by 3 bases, the J end by 5 bases, with 14 bases between. Germline V CDR1 and CDR2: SGHDT, YYEEEE. The CDR3 is 14 amino acids. The study, taken as a whole, reports: The cumulative frequency of public TCR beta families identified carriers of CMV plus the relevant HLA.

Points on this clonotype: The target antigen is unknown.

This receptor was identified in a human donor in good health (CMV status not recorded). Some clones in this sample may be carry-over from other donors' samples. The chain combines TRBV5-6 with TRBJ2-5; TRBD1 might be the D (7 bases). Sequenced material: cultured CD8+ T cells from PBMCs, taken from culture after CMV antigen stimulation. The CDR3 loop is CASSYRGRGETQYF. In DNA form, the CDR3 reads TGTGCCAGCAGCTACAGGGGACGGGGGGAGACCCAGTACTTC.